This TCR beta chain was identified in a study of OX40 agonist ivuxolimab in advanced cancers. Across the whole study: A mean age of around 63 years, range about 20 to 85, was recorded, and about 83% were male. Patients achieving partial responses numbered three: one hepatocellular carcinoma case and two cutaneous melanoma cases.

Systemic immunosuppression or a history of autoimmune disease excluded patients. Data came from immunoSEQ multiplex PCR; TCRdb stores just in-frame clones and leaves some out. The repertoire holds about 52,000 clones, with 75% to 90% as singletons. On this clone itself: Antigen unknown.

The study's findings and limits: Clonal expansion by week 6 occurred in CD4+ and CD8+ blood T cells (at 0.1 to 3.0 mg/kg).

V shed 6 bases, J shed 2 bases, and the junction held 1 base outside the gene matches. The CDR3 runs 14 residues. Per the germline V gene, CDR1 is MNHEY and CDR2 is SVGAGI. Source: CD4+ or CD8+ T cells sorted from blood, taken in a trial of the OX40 agonist ivuxolimab. The sequence derives from an adult with an advanced solid tumor such as melanoma, head and neck, liver or kidney cancer. The rearrangement links TRBV6-5 to TRBJ1-5; 10 nucleotides line up with TRBD1. For the CDR3, the DNA is TGTGCCAGCAGCGGGACAGGGGGCAATCAGCCCCAGCATTTT. This sequence encodes CASSGTGGNQPQHF.